This T cell receptor beta chain was sequenced for a study of cytomegalovirus exposure and HLA in healthy donors. Whole-study results and caveats: Later analysis associated a missense DCLRE1C variant with TCR beta V- and J-gene trimming. The number of N-insertions in an Asian-associated ancestry cluster was reportedly below the approximately 700-donor mean in a later analysis. It was confirmed in vitro that a few of the CMV-associated chains were specific for CMV antigens.

With regard to this clone: Its antigen is unknown.

PCR involved 60 Vbeta and 13 Jbeta primers. Clones were sequenced by immunoSEQ multiplex PCR, and TCRdb holds only the in-frame ones, with some missing. The sample contains approximately 110,000 clones, 65% to 75% of which appear only once. The germline V gene encodes CDR1 SGHTA and CDR2 FQGNSA. V shed 5 bases and J shed 4 bases, with 9 bases lying between them. The CDR3 is made up of 13 amino acids. The TCR comes from a woman in her 50s in good health and CMV-seropositive. The rearrangement uses TRBV7-2 and TRBJ1-3; D not resolved. The sequenced material came from PBMCs. Here the CDR3 reads CASSVFSGNTIYF. Written as DNA, the CDR3 is TGTGCCAGCAGCGTATTTTCGGGAAACACCATATATTTT.